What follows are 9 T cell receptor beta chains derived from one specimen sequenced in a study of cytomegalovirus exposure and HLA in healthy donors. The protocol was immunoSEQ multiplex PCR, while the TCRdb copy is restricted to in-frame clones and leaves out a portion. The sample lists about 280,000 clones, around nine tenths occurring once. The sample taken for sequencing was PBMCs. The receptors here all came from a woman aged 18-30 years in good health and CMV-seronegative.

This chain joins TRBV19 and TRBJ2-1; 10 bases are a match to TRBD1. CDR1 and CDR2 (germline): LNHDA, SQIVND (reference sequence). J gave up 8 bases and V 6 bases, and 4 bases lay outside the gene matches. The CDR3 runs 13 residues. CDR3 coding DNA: TGTGCCAGTAGGGACAGGGGGGTGGATGAGCAGTTCTTC. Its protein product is CASRDRGVDEQFF. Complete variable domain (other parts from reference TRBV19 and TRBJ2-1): DGGITQSPKYLFRKEGQNVTLSCEQNLNHDAMYWYRQDPGQGLRLIYYSQIVNDFQKGDIAEGYSVSREKKESFPLTVTSAQKNPTAFYLCASRDRGVDEQFFGPGTRLTVL.

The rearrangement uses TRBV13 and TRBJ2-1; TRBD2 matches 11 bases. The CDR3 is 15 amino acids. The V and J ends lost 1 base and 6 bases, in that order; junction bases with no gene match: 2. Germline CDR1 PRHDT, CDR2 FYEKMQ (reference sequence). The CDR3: CASSLVLAGGNEQFF. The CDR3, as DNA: TGTGCCAGCAGCTTAGTCCTAGCGGGAGGCAATGAGCAGTTCTTC.

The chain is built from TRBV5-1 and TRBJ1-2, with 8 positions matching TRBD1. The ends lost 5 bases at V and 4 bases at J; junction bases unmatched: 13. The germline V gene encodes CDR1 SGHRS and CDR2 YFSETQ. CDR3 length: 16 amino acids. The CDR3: CASRYSPGQEAYGYTF. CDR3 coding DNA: TGCGCCAGCAGGTATTCACCGGGACAGGAGGCCTATGGCTACACCTTC.

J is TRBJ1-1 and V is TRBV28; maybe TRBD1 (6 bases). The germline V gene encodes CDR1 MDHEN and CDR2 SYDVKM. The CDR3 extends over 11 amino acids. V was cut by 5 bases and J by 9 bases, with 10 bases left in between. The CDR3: CASSEDRKAFF. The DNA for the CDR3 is TGTGCCAGCAGTGAGGACAGAAAAGCTTTCTTT. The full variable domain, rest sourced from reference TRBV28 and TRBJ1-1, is DVKVTQSSRYLVKRTGEKVFLECVQDMDHENMFWYRQDPGLGLRLIYFSYDVKMKEKGDIPEGYSVSREKKERFSLILESASTNQTSMYLCASSEDRKAFFGQGTRLTVV.

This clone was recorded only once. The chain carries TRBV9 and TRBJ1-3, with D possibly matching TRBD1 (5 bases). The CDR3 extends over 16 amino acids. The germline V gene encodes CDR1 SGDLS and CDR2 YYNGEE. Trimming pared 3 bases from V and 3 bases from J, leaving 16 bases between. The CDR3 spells CASSDGLWGHGNTIYF. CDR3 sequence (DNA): TGTGCCAGCAGCGATGGGCTATGGGGCCATGGAAACACCATATATTTT.

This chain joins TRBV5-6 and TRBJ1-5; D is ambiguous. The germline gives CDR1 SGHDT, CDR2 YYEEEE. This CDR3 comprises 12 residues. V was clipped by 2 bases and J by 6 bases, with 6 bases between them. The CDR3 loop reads CASSLGSQPQHF. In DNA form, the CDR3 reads TGTGCCAGCAGCTTAGGGAGTCAGCCCCAGCATTTT.

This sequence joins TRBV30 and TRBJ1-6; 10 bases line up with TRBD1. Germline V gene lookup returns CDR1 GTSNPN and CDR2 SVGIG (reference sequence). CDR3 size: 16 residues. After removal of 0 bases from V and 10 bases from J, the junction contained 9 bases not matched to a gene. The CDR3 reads CAWSVKVGQGSSPLHF. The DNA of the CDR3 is TGTGCCTGGAGTGTAAAGGTGGGACAGGGGTCGTCACCCCTCCACTTT. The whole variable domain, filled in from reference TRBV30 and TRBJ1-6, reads SQTIHQWPATLVQPVGSPLSLECTVEGTSNPNLYWYRQAAGRGLQLLFYSVGIGQISSEVPQNLSASRPQDRQFILSSKKLLLSDSGFYLCAWSVKVGQGSSPLHFGNGTRLTVT.

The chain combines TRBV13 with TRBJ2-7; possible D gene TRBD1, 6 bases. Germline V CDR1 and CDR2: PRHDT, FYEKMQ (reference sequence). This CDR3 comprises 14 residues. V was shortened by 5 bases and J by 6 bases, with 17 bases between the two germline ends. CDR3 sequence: CASSTQQGNGEQYF. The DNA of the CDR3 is TGTGCCAGCAGCACCCAACAGGGAAACGGCGAGCAGTACTTC.

The CDR3 spells CARATPGTSGPISYEQYF. The DNA of the CDR3 is TGTGCCAGAGCGACTCCCGGGACTAGCGGCCCTATTTCCTACGAGCAGTACTTC. The V call is TRBV27, the J call TRBJ2-7; 11 bases agree with TRBD2. The CDR3 is 18 amino acids. V lost 9 bases, J lost 1 base, and 17 bases stayed unmatched. In germline, CDR1 is MNHEY, CDR2 SMNVEV (reference sequence).